Each of the 17 T cell receptor beta chains below was sequenced from the same sample in a study of CD8 T cells in ankylosing spondylitis. TCRdb re-called the 5' RACE reads with MiXCR, one entry per CDR3 protein. The sample consists of about 39,000 distinct CDR3 sequences, approximately 3% of them appearing once. The source material was blood, either unsorted or a sorted T cell fraction (not recorded which). The receptor set was obtained from a male donor with ankylosing spondylitis or in good health (not recorded which).

Many counts were recorded for this clonotype. V and J are TRBV9 and TRBJ2-3, with 10 bases identical to TRBD2. Germline V gene sequence: CDR1 SGDLS, CDR2 YYNGEE. With V trimmed by 3 bases and J by 2 bases, 6 bases remained unmatched. This CDR3 region has 16 residues. CDR3 residues: CASSGSGLADTDTQYF. The CDR3 DNA reads TGTGCCAGCAGCGGATCCGGACTAGCGGACACAGATACGCAGTATTTT.

This clonotype was picked up many times. This sequence joins TRBV9 and TRBJ2-2, with 9 bases identical to TRBD1. J was trimmed by 7 bases and V by 4 bases; bases with no gene match: 5. CDR3 size: 14 residues. Germline V gene data show CDR1 as SGDLS and CDR2 as YYNGEE. Here the CDR3 reads CASSYRGRIGELFF. DNA for the CDR3: TGTGCCAGCAGCTACAGGGGGCGAATCGGGGAGCTGTTTTTT.

There are many counts of this clonotype. This chain links TRBV9 with TRBJ1-4, with D uncertain. Germline CDR1 is SGDLS and CDR2 is YYNGEE. The germline V and J ends were trimmed by 4 bases and 7 bases, with 14 bases remaining between them. This CDR3 has 14 amino acids. The CDR3 coding sequence is TGTGCCAGCAGCAGGGAACAAGGCGGTGAAAAACTGTTTTTT. It codes for CASSREQGGEKLFF.

This clonotype was recorded many times. V and J are TRBV9 and TRBJ2-1; TRBD2 matches 7 bases. V shed 4 bases, J shed 4 bases, and the junction held 8 bases outside the gene matches. CDR1 is SGDLS, CDR2 YYNGEE, per germline. The CDR3 spans 15 residues. DNA for the CDR3: TGTGCCAGCAGCCCGGGGGGACGGAATTACAATGAGCAGTTCTTC. It encodes CASSPGGRNYNEQFF.

This clonotype was observed many times. The CDR3 loop is CASSVGANEKLFF. Here the CDR3 DNA reads TGTGCCAGCAGCGTAGGGGCTAATGAAAAACTGTTTTTT. The chain employs TRBV9 and TRBJ1-4; D is ambiguous. Germline CDR1 and CDR2: SGDLS and YYNGEE. The CDR3 has 13 amino acids. Trimming shortened V by 0 bases and J by 3 bases, and 3 bases separated the two germline ends. Full variable domain (remainder filled in from reference TRBV9 and TRBJ1-4): DSGVTQTPKHLITATGQRVTLRCSPRSGDLSVYWYQQSLDQGLQFLIQYYNGEERAKGNILERFSAQQFPDLHSELNLSSLELGDSALYFCASSVGANEKLFFGSGTQLSVL.

This clonotype was counted ten times or more. The rearrangement uses TRBV9 and TRBJ1-1; D not resolved. Germline V gene lookup returns CDR1 SGDLS and CDR2 YYNGEE. This CDR3 contains 15 residues. V lost 0 bases and J lost 3, with 12 bases in between. The CDR3 bases are TGTGCCAGCAGCGTAGGTGGGGTGGATCACACTGAAGCTTTCTTT. Encoded protein: CASSVGGVDHTEAFF.

Ten or more counts support this clonotype. The chain carries TRBV9 and TRBJ2-1, with 11 bases that match TRBD1. The CDR3 covers 15 residues. Germline V gene sequence: CDR1 SGDLS, CDR2 YYNGEE. V was pared by 4 bases and J by 5 bases, with 5 bases of the junction left unmatched. This CDR3 reads CASSPGQGADNEQFF. For the CDR3, the DNA is TGTGCCAGCAGCCCAGGACAGGGGGCGGACAATGAGCAGTTCTTC. Variable domain in full (rest from reference TRBV9 and TRBJ2-1): DSGVTQTPKHLITATGQRVTLRCSPRSGDLSVYWYQQSLDQGLQFLIQYYNGEERAKGNILERFSAQQFPDLHSELNLSSLELGDSALYFCASSPGQGADNEQFFGPGTRLTVL.

This clonotype has at least ten counts. The chain is built from TRBV9 and TRBJ2-3, with 8 bases lining up with TRBD2. The CDR3 has 17 amino acids. Germline CDR1 is SGDLS and CDR2 is YYNGEE. With 0 bases clipped from V and 0 bases from J, the junction kept 6 bases outside the gene matches. In DNA, the CDR3 is TGTGCCAGCAGCGTAGTCGCGGTAGCGGGGAGCACAGATACGCAGTATTTT. Protein: CASSVVAVAGSTDTQYF.

This clonotype was picked up many times. The V call is TRBV9, the J call TRBJ2-3, with 7 bases identical to TRBD1. V lost 2 bases to trimming and J lost 0 bases; unmatched junction nucleotides: 6. Germline CDR1 is SGDLS and CDR2 is YYNGEE. CDR3 length equals 16 residues. The CDR3 protein is CASSVVDRESTDTQYF. As DNA, the CDR3 is TGTGCCAGCAGCGTGGTAGACAGGGAAAGCACAGATACGCAGTATTTT.

This clonotype has ten or more counts. CDR3 protein: CASSGGDRPDQPQHF. Here the CDR3 DNA reads TGTGCCAGCAGCGGAGGGGACAGACCAGATCAGCCCCAGCATTTT. The chain uses TRBV9 and TRBJ1-5; 7 nucleotides match TRBD1. Germline-derived CDR1 and CDR2 are SGDLS and YYNGEE. J gave up 5 bases and V 3 bases, and 8 bases lay outside the gene matches. The CDR3 contains 15 residues.

In this sample, this clonotype turned up many times. The chain uses TRBV9 and TRBJ2-3, with D uncertain. Trimming took off 0 bases at V and 1 base at J, with 9 bases between the two ends. Germline CDR1 reads SGDLS; CDR2 reads YYNGEE. The CDR3 is 15 residues long. CDR3 in amino acids: CASSVGDGRTDTQYF. The DNA for the CDR3 is TGTGCCAGCAGCGTAGGCGACGGGCGCACAGATACGCAGTATTTT.

This clonotype was recorded many times. The genes are TRBV9 and TRBJ2-5; tentative D call: TRBD1 (6 bases). Germline CDR1 is SGDLS and CDR2 is YYNGEE. The CDR3 contains 14 residues. V dropped 3 bases and J dropped 5 bases, with 14 bases sitting between them. CDR3 DNA: TGTGCCAGCAGCGCCGGCAACAGGGAGGAGACCCAGTACTTC. This gives the protein CASSAGNREETQYF.

This chain links TRBV9 with TRBJ2-1; 10 nucleotides agree with TRBD2. Germline loops: CDR1 SGDLS, CDR2 YYNGEE. The CDR3 has 19 amino acids. The V segment lost 1 base and the J segment 0 bases; nucleotides outside the gene matches: 10. In DNA, the CDR3 is TGTGCCAGCAGCGTAACGCAGCTAGCGGGGGTCCTCTCCTACAATGAGCAGTTCTTC. Translation: CASSVTQLAGVLSYNEQFF.

In its sample, this clonotype was seen many times. The gene calls are TRBV9 and TRBJ2-1; TRBD2 is a possible D gene (5 bases). The CDR3 extends over 14 amino acids. Germline V gene data show CDR1 as SGDLS and CDR2 as YYNGEE. V dropped 4 bases and J dropped 8 bases, with 16 bases sitting between them. The DNA for the CDR3 is TGTGCCAGCAGCAGAGGTGGGAGTCACGATGAGCAGTTCTTC. Protein: CASSRGGSHDEQFF.

Many counts were recorded for this clonotype. The V and J genes are TRBV9 and TRBJ2-3; weak D call: TRBD1 (5 bases). The CDR3 length is 13 residues. Germline-derived CDR1 and CDR2 are SGDLS and YYNGEE. V lost 3 bases and J lost 5, with 10 bases in between. CDR3 region: CASSGTWGDTQYF. The DNA for the CDR3 is TGTGCCAGCAGCGGGACATGGGGAGATACGCAGTATTTT.

The rearrangement joins TRBV9 to TRBJ2-1; 7 positions match TRBD2. V shed 0 bases, J shed 0 bases, and the junction held 3 bases outside the gene matches. The CDR3 is made up of 16 amino acids. Germline CDR1 is SGDLS and CDR2 is YYNGEE. CDR3 region: CASSVAWGGSYNEQFF. The CDR3 nucleotides are TGTGCCAGCAGCGTAGCTTGGGGGGGCTCCTACAATGAGCAGTTCTTC. Based on the CDR3 plus reference TRBV9 and TRBJ2-1, the full variable domain is DSGVTQTPKHLITATGQRVTLRCSPRSGDLSVYWYQQSLDQGLQFLIQYYNGEERAKGNILERFSAQQFPDLHSELNLSSLELGDSALYFCASSVAWGGSYNEQFFGPGTRLTVL.

The rearrangement joins TRBV9 to TRBJ2-2; the D gene is possibly TRBD2 (7 bases). The ends were cut back, 0 bases at V and 3 bases at J, with 12 bases in the middle. The CDR3 is 16 residues long. Germline V lookup: CDR1 SGDLS, CDR2 YYNGEE. The DNA of the CDR3 is TGTGCCAGCAGCGTAGGGGGCGGGGGCTACACCGGGGAGCTGTTTTTT. Amino acids: CASSVGGGGYTGELFF.